The sequence of this T cell receptor (beta chain) was determined in a study of blood T cell repertoires in COVID-19 (dated by TCRdb to the early 2020s). Study-wide context: Collaborator samples came from the United States, Italy and Spain and covered acute and convalescent phases of COVID-19. The material from the prospective study consisted of cDNA or gDNA derived from T cells, B-cell-depleted T cells, or PBMCs. Deeply sampled blood TCRbeta repertoires from subjects exposed to, actively infected with, or recovered from COVID-19 were included in the dataset. The repertoires were made available in a free public database intended to serve as a resource for research on the immune response to SARS-CoV-2. Samples were obtained from the ongoing ImmuneRACE study (first 160 participants) and from some 1,200 subjects provided by 6 global collaborators. Sample metadata almost always included a de-identified subject ID, COVID-19 status, age in years and sex. Where available, HLA class I and class II types were obtained from metadata supplied by the sample provider rather than from assay-based typing. Results the study describes overall, beyond this receptor: The quantity of clinical and demographic metadata differed by source and by participant and was supplied without curation.

About this clone: The antigen it recognizes is unknown. Per-base quality was not reported, and no clone a single base away is much larger than it.

One collaborating source in Seattle enrolled patients while the patients were actively infected and followed the patients over time throughout the course of disease. Whole blood was collected in K2EDTA tubes by collaborating institutions according to the institutions' own protocols. Collaborator samples were shipped for TCRbeta analysis as frozen whole blood, isolated PBMCs, or DNA extracted from either sample type. From its cysteine to its phenylalanine, the CDR3 spans 16 amino acids. Only CDR3 DNA is held: 48 bases, read in frame from base 1. V is clipped by 4 bases and J by 0 bases, and the sequence between their germline boundaries is 13 bases long. CDR1 is given as LNHDA and CDR2 as SQIVND, both from the germline V gene (reference sequence). TCRbeta CDR3 regions were amplified from genomic DNA by means of the immunoSEQ Assay, a bias-controlled multiplex PCR. The study's processing was this. The number of nucleated cells in each sample was estimated from the amplification of reference gene primers within the assay. Sequence reads were collapsed and filtered to measure the absolute abundance of every unique TCRbeta CDR3 rearrangement. For each sample, productive Simpson clonality was calculated as the square root of Simpson's diversity index over productive rearrangements. TCRdb obtained this table from immuneACCESS and retained in-frame rearrangements with V and J assigned. These tables miss some clones; where compared with another copy, unresolved V genes account for less than half of the shortfall, and the remainder is unexplained. V and J calls plus clone size are reproduced from that table; the DNA served to infer D and trimming. The sample profile shows 100,000 to 150,000 clones; around 76% of them were found once. 6% of the sample rests with the top ten.

The rearrangement combines TRBV19 with TRBJ1-5; the D gene is perhaps TRBD1, on 6 matching bases. The origin of this receptor is an elderly man with COVID-19, enrolled during active disease. The source material was peripheral blood. The DNA sequence is as follows: TGTGCCAGTAGTAGGACAGAAAGTTATAGCAATCAGCCCCAGCATTTT. Its amino acids are CASSRTESYSNQPQHF.